What follows are 2 T cell receptor beta chains derived from one specimen sequenced in a study of T cell clones after liver transplantation. Repertoires were generated with immunoSEQ multiplex PCR, while TCRdb's copy carries only in-frame clones and drops some. The sample gives 50,000 to 60,000 clones, roughly 70% of which show up once; about 3% is in the top ten. The sequencing here drew on CD4+ T cells from blood, taken at the approximately 16-month timepoint. The source is a human patient who received a liver transplant. Some T cells may be supplied by the graft donor.

The chain links TRBV19 to TRBJ1-4; no firm D call. Germline V gene data show CDR1 as LNHDA and CDR2 as SQIVND (reference sequence). V gave up 4 bases and J gave up 4 bases, with 16 bases separating them. This CDR3 region has 16 residues. DNA of the CDR3: TGTGCCAGTAGTACTTACTCGTCGGACGGTAATGAAAAACTGTTTTTT. As protein: CASSTYSSDGNEKLFF.

The chain uses TRBV19 and TRBJ1-5; a weak D match, TRBD1 (5 bases). V shed 5 bases and J shed 3 bases, with 11 bases lying between them. The germline V gene encodes CDR1 LNHDA and CDR2 SQIVND (reference sequence). The CDR3 contains 14 residues. The CDR3 reads CASSSQGYNQPQHF. CDR3 coding DNA: TGTGCCAGTAGTTCTCAGGGTTACAATCAGCCCCAGCATTTT.